Each of the 10 T cell receptor beta chains below was sequenced from the same sample in a study of T cell changes during pregnancy in multiple sclerosis (dated by TCRdb to the late 2010s). The method was the immunoSEQ multiplex PCR assay. In its TCRdb copy, this immuneACCESS table keeps in-frame sequences only and misses some clones. Where compared with another copy, unresolved V genes explain less than half of these, and the others have no known cause. Present in this sample are approximately 70,000 clones, 92% of which were seen just once. The ten largest clones take up about 1.6% of the sample. The sequencing used peripheral blood, collected after pregnancy. These receptor sequences come from a female donor with multiple sclerosis, enrolled in a pregnancy study.

This rearrangement joins TRBV19 to TRBJ1-2; weak D call: TRBD1 (5 bases). Germline V gene data show CDR1 as LNHDA and CDR2 as SQIVND (reference sequence). This CDR3 spans 15 amino acids. Trimming cost V 5 bases and J 0 bases, with 13 bases left between them. DNA of the CDR3: TGTGCCAGTAGTCTTTTACAGGAAACTAACTATGGCTACACCTTC. Protein sequence: CASSLLQETNYGYTF.

This chain uses TRBV7-3 with TRBJ2-1, with TRBD2 matching 7 bases. V shed 5 bases and J 10 bases; nucleotides not matched to a gene: 8. Germline V gives CDR1 SGHTA, CDR2 FQGTGA. This CDR3 has 13 amino acids. The CDR3 DNA reads TGTGCCAGCAGCACCGGGACTAATTACGAGCAGTTCTTC. This encodes CASSTGTNYEQFF.

This clone occurred once. The rearrangement uses TRBV27 and TRBJ1-5, with D hard to call. V shed 0 bases and J shed 5 bases, with 11 bases lying between them. This CDR3 has 15 amino acids. CDR1 is MNHEY, CDR2 SMNVEV, per germline (reference sequence). CDR3 amino acids: CASSLSFPRDQPQHF. DNA for the CDR3: TGTGCCAGCAGTTTATCCTTTCCGAGGGATCAGCCCCAGCATTTT.

The chain uses TRBV10-1 and TRBJ2-3; TRBD2 matches at 7 bases. This CDR3 region has 16 residues. With 9 bases clipped from V and 0 bases from J, the junction kept 12 bases outside the gene matches. Per germline, CDR1 WNHNN and CDR2 SYGVQD (reference sequence). This CDR3 reads CARRGRSGTSTDTQYF. The CDR3 region has the DNA TGCGCCAGGAGAGGGAGAAGCGGGACTAGCACAGATACGCAGTATTTT.

The chain combines TRBV28 with TRBJ1-2; a weak D match, TRBD1 (6 bases). This CDR3 spans 17 amino acids. Between the trimmed V and J ends, which lost 5 bases and 7 bases, there was a span of 26 bases. Germline-derived CDR1 and CDR2 are MDHEN and SYDVKM. The DNA of the CDR3 is TGTGCCAGCAGTCCACCGCCCCACAGGGTAATAGGCCGTGGCTACACCTTC. Translated, it gives CASSPPPHRVIGRGYTF.

The J gene is TRBJ1-2, the V gene TRBV4-3; D gene unclear. There are 15 residues in the CDR3. CDR1 LGHNA and CDR2 YSLEER come from the germline V gene. Trimming stripped 1 base from V and 8 bases from J, with 17 bases between. CDR3 DNA: TGCGCCAGCAGCCAAGGTGTTTTCTCGGGATTCGGCTACACCTTC. Translated: CASSQGVFSGFGYTF.

This rearrangement joins TRBV5-6 to TRBJ2-3, with D perhaps TRBD2 (5 bases). CDR3 length equals 16 residues. Germline V gives CDR1 SGHDT, CDR2 YYEEEE. Trimming took 8 bases from V and 1 from J, leaving 20 bases between them. CDR3 amino acids: CASHGSGEGGTDTQYF. The DNA of the CDR3 is TGTGCCAGTCATGGGTCCGGGGAAGGTGGCACAGATACGCAGTATTTT.

This chain joins TRBV7-6 and TRBJ1-4; the D gene is possibly TRBD1 (6 bases). Germline assignment: CDR1 SGHVS and CDR2 FNYEAQ. This CDR3 spans 14 amino acids. V was cut by 5 bases and J by 5 bases, with 12 bases left in between. The chain's CDR3 is CASSRTGKNEKLFF. CDR3 sequence (DNA): TGTGCCAGCAGCCGTACAGGGAAAAATGAAAAACTGTTTTTT.

This clone was found once. J is TRBJ2-5 and V is TRBV6-1; D remains unclear. Germline V gene sequence: CDR1 MNHNS, CDR2 SASEGT. The ends were cut back, 7 bases at V and 6 bases at J, with 18 bases in the middle. The CDR3 is 14 amino acids. The CDR3 here is CASTESRGVKTQYF. The CDR3, as DNA: TGTGCCAGCACTGAGAGTAGAGGAGTGAAGACCCAGTACTTC.

The J gene is TRBJ2-1, the V gene TRBV30, with 10 bases fitting TRBD1. Germline V gene lookup returns CDR1 GTSNPN and CDR2 SVGIG (reference sequence). V was clipped by 4 bases and J by 6 bases; unmatched bases: 9. The CDR3 spans 15 residues. The CDR3 DNA sequence: TGTGCCTGGACCCCGTTAGGACAGGGGGGCAATGAGCAGTTCTTC. Translated: CAWTPLGQGGNEQFF.